This is a list of T cell receptor beta chains from one sample in a study of blood T cell repertoires in COVID-19. Clones were read by immunoSEQ multiplex PCR, and TCRdb kept only the in-frame ones, dropping some. The table shows 190,000 or so clones, with approximately 87% occurring only once. The sample comprised peripheral blood. The source is a woman aged 18-29 years who had recovered from COVID-19. The CDR3 runs from the conserved cysteine through the conserved F or W. A D gene is named only where the DNA matches it firmly. Some rows have no size entry. The others give once, few or many, or a class for an expanded clone.

J gene,D gene,clone size,V gene,CDR3 DNA,CDR3 protein
TRBJ2-5,TRBD2,-,TRBV7-3,TGTGCCAGCAGCTTAGGGGGGGAAGAGACCCAGTACTTC,CASSLGGEETQYF
TRBJ2-5,-,-,TRBV4-1,TGCGCCAGCAGCCAAGATATCTCCTACCAAGAGACCCAGTACTTC,CASSQDISYQETQYF
TRBJ2-2,TRBD2,-,TRBV4-1,TGCGCCAGCAGCCAACTAGCGGGGGGGTTATCGGCCGGGGAGCTGTTTTTT,CASSQLAGGLSAGELFF
TRBJ1-6,-,-,TRBV5-1,TGCGCCAGCAGCTTGTCCCGCCAGGGAAATTCACCCCTCCACTTT,CASSLSRQGNSPLHF
TRBJ2-7,-,few,TRBV6-2/TRBV6-3,TGTGCCAGCAGTTACCTAGGAGGGTCCTCCTACGAGCAGTACTTC,CASSYLGGSSYEQYF
TRBJ1-1,-,-,TRBV6-4,TGTGCCAGCAGTGACTCGGGCAGCGGTGAAGCTTTCTTT,CASSDSGSGEAFF
TRBJ1-4,-,-,TRBV4-2,TGTGCCAGCAGCCAAGATATTACAGGCTCTAATGAAAAACTGTTTTTT,CASSQDITGSNEKLFF
TRBJ1-5,-,-,TRBV7-9,TGTGCCAGCAGCTTGGCAGGGTTAAATCAGCCCCAGCATTTT,CASSLAGLNQPQHF
TRBJ2-3,TRBD2,-,TRBV7-3,TGTGCCAGCAGCCCTTCTAGCGGGGGGCCGACCGGCACAGATACGCAGTATTTT,CASSPSSGGPTGTDTQYF
TRBJ1-2,TRBD1,-,TRBV12-5,TGTGCTAGTGGTTTGCTAACAGGGGGCCCAACTATTAACTATGGCTACACCTTC,CASGLLTGGPTINYGYTF
TRBJ1-2,-,-,TRBV7-2,TGTGCCTGCGGGACGGGGAACTATGGCTACACCTTC,CACGTGNYGYTF
TRBJ2-3,TRBD1,-,TRBV7-6,TGTGCCAGCAGCCGCCGGGACAGTAGCACAGATACGCAGTATTTT,CASSRRDSSTDTQYF
TRBJ2-1,-,-,TRBV4-3,TGCGCCAGCAGCCCGGACTCGAGCTCCTACAATGAGCAGTTCTTC,CASSPDSSSYNEQFF
TRBJ1-4,-,once,TRBV4-1,TGCGCCAGCAGCCAAGGGGTTACAGGGCCCGATGAAAAACTGTTTTTT,CASSQGVTGPDEKLFF
TRBJ2-3,TRBD1,-,TRBV6-1,TGTGCCAGCAGTGAAGGGGGACAGGGCACAGATACGCAGTATTTT,CASSEGGQGTDTQYF
TRBJ2-3,TRBD1,-,TRBV12-5,TGTGCTAGTGGTTCGGGACAGGGAGATACAGATACGCAGTATTTT,CASGSGQGDTDTQYF
TRBJ2-7,TRBD2,-,TRBV7-2,TGTGCCAGCAGCTTCCAGCGGGGGGGCCTTTACGAGCAGTACTTC,CASSFQRGGLYEQYF
TRBJ1-2,-,-,TRBV6-2/TRBV6-3,TGTGCCAGCAGTTACTCGGGTGGGCGAAATCCCTATGGCTACACCTTC,CASSYSGGRNPYGYTF
TRBJ1-1,-,-,TRBV6-2/TRBV6-3,TGTGCCAGCAGTTACTCTTCCTGGAACACTGAAGCTTTCTTT,CASSYSSWNTEAFF
TRBJ1-1,-,-,TRBV6-5,TGTGCCAGCAGCGAGCGGGGGCAGTCCGCTGAAGCTTTCTTT,CASSERGQSAEAFF
TRBJ2-1,-,-,TRBV11-1,TGTGCCAGCAGCTTCGCGGGAACCTACAATGAGCAGTTCTTC,CASSFAGTYNEQFF
TRBJ2-3,TRBD2,-,TRBV24-1,TGTGCCACCAGTGATTTGCGGCGAGCGGGGGGGGCTAACGATGGTGTGGGTACGCAGTATTTT,CATSDLRRAGGANDGVGTQYF
TRBJ2-7,TRBD1,-,TRBV6-1,TGTGCCAGCAGTGAAGGGTCCGGACAGGCCTACGAGCAGTACTTC,CASSEGSGQAYEQYF
TRBJ2-1,TRBD2,-,TRBV4-1,TGCGCCAGCAGCCAAGATAGGCTAGCGGGGGTGAGCGCGTACAATGAGCAGTTCTTC,CASSQDRLAGVSAYNEQFF
TRBJ2-1,TRBD2,once,TRBV11-2,TGTGCCAGCACAGGACTAGCGGGGGGGCCTGATGAGCAGTTCTTC,CASTGLAGGPDEQFF